A selection of T cell receptor beta chains follows, all from one sample in a study of blood T cell repertoires in COVID-19. Clones were read by immunoSEQ multiplex PCR, and TCRdb kept only the in-frame ones, dropping some. The repertoire holds about 250,000 clones, with roughly three quarters as singletons. The sample was peripheral blood. These receptors all come from a woman aged 35 to 49 with active or convalescent COVID-19. The CDR3 runs from the conserved cysteine through the conserved F or W. The D gene is left open where the match is weak. The size entry is marked missing in some rows and otherwise reads once, few, many or a size class.

clone size	V gene	J gene	D gene	CDR3 protein	CDR3 DNA
-	TRBV5-1	TRBJ1-1	TRBD1	CASSMGGTGGANTEAFF	TGCGCCAGCAGCATGGGTGGGACAGGGGGCGCGAACACTGAAGCTTTCTTT
-	TRBV6-4	TRBJ2-1	TRBD2	CASSAGGAQFF	TGTGCCAGCAGTGCCGGGGGGGCACAGTTCTTC
-	TRBV6-1	TRBJ1-4	-	CASSEESLGVGKLFF	TGTGCCAGCAGTGAAGAGAGCCTTGGAGTAGGAAAACTGTTTTTT
-	TRBV12-3/TRBV12-4	TRBJ1-1	-	CASSFGLVTEAFF	TGTGCCAGCAGTTTTGGACTGGTAACTGAAGCTTTCTTT
-	TRBV28	TRBJ2-1	TRBD1	CASSFTGQGFHEQFF	TGTGCCAGCAGTTTCACGGGACAGGGTTTTCATGAGCAGTTCTTC
-	TRBV5-1	TRBJ1-1	-	CASSVRQLNTEAFF	TGCGCCAGCAGCGTTAGACAGCTGAACACTGAAGCTTTCTTT
-	TRBV4-1	TRBJ1-2	TRBD1	CASRTQGGSNYGYTF	TGCGCCAGCAGAACACAGGGGGGTTCGAACTATGGCTACACCTTC
-	TRBV12-5	TRBJ2-3	-	CASGSPGDTQYF	TGTGCTAGTGGTTCCCCTGGCGATACGCAGTATTTT
-	TRBV5-4	TRBJ1-4	-	CASRYRDGGWKLFF	TGTGCCAGCAGATACCGGGACGGGGGGTGGAAACTGTTTTTT
few	TRBV7-3	TRBJ2-7	-	CASSSPGGEQYF	TGTGCCAGCAGCTCACCCGGGGGCGAGCAGTACTTC
-	TRBV10-1	TRBJ2-3	-	CASSDRGTDTQYF	TGCGCCAGCAGTGACAGGGGCACAGATACGCAGTATTTT
once	TRBV28	TRBJ1-3	-	CASSLAAAYGPAIYF	TGTGCCAGCAGTCTCGCTGCGGCGTATGGTCCCGCCATATATTTT